This T cell receptor (beta chain) emerged from a study of T cells in Graves' hyperthyroidism and ophthalmopathy. The CDR3 extends over 14 amino acids. From germline, CDR1 is DFQATT and CDR2 SNEGSKA (reference sequence). Between the trimmed V and J ends, which lost 0 bases and 3 bases, there was a span of 9 bases. From RNA transcripts, TCR beta CDR3 regions were amplified. TCR CDR3 underwent first-round RT-PCR with the HTBI primer set. Each CDR3 protein gets one entry after TCRdb re-called the multiplex PCR reads with MiXCR. The data show fewer than 600,000 distinct CDR3 sequences, around 14% seen once. Uncontrolled infection, other autoimmune disease, pregnancy and lactation each barred patients from inclusion. Study results and caveats: Blood held most thyroid clonotypes expanded above 0.001 frequency.

This clonotype was observed at least ten times. Its antigen is undetermined. Sample: blood. The genes are TRBV20-1 and TRBJ2-1; D not certain. This TCR came from a woman under 30 with Graves' hyperthyroidism. The CDR3 region is CSAREPPDYNEQFF. In nucleotides, the CDR3 is TGCAGTGCTAGAGAGCCCCCGGACTACAATGAGCAGTTCTTC.